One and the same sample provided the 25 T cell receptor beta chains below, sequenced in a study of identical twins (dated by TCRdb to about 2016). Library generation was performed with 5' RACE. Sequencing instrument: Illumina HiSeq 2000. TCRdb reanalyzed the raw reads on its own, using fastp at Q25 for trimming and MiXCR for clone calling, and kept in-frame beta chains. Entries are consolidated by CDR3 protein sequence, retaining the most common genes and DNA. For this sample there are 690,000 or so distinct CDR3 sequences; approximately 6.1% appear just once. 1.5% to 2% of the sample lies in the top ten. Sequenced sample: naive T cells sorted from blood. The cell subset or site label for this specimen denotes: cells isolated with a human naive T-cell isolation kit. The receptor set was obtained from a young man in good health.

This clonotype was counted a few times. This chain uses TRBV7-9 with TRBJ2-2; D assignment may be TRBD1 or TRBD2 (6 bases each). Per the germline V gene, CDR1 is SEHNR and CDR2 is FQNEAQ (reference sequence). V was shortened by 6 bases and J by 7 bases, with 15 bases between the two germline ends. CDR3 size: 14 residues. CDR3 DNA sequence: TGTGCCAGCAGTTCGGATCGGGGGCGCGGGGAGCTGTTTTTT. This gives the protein CASSSDRGRGELFF.

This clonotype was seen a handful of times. CDR3 DNA: TGCGCCAGCAGATCATTAGCGGGAGGGCCTAACGAGCAGTACTTC. Translating gives CASRSLAGGPNEQYF. V and J are TRBV5-1 and TRBJ2-7; TRBD2 matches 11 bases. The junction had 9 bases not matched to a gene; V was cut back by 5 bases and J by 5 bases. The germline gives CDR1 SGHRS, CDR2 YFSETQ. This CDR3 contains 15 residues.

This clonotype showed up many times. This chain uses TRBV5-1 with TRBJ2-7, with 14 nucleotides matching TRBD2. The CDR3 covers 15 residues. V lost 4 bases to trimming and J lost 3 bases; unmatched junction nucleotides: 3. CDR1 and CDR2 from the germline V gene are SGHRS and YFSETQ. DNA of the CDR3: TGCGCCAGCAGCGCGGGACTAGCGGGAGTCTACGAGCAGTACTTC. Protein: CASSAGLAGVYEQYF.

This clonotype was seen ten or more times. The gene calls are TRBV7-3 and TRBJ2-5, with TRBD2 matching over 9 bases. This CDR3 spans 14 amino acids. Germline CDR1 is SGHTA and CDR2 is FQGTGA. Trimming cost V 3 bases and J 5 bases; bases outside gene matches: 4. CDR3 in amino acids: CASSFSGSGETQYF. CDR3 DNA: TGTGCCAGCAGCTTTAGCGGGAGCGGGGAGACCCAGTACTTC.

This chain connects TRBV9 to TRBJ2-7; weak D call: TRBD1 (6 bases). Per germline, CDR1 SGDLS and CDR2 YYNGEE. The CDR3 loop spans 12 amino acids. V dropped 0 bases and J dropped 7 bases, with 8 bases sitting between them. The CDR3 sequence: CASSVGQGEQYF. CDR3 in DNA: TGTGCCAGCAGCGTAGGGCAGGGGGAGCAGTACTTC.

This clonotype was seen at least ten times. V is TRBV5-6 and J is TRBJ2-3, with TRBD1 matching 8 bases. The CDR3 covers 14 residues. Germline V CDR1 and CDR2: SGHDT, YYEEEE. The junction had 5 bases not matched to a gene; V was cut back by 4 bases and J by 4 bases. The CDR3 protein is CASSPLRGPDTQYF. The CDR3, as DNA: TGTGCCAGCAGCCCGCTCAGGGGGCCAGATACGCAGTATTTT.

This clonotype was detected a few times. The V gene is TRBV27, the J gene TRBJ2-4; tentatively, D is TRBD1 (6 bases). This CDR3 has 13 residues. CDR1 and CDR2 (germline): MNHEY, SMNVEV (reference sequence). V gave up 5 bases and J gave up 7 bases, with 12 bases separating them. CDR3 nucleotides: TGTGCCAGCAGTATTGGGACATTCAACATTCAGTACTTC. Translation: CASSIGTFNIQYF.

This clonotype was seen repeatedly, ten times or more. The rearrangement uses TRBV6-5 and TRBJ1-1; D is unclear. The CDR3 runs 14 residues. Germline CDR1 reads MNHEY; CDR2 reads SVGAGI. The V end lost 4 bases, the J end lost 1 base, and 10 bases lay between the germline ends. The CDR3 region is CASSSGASNTEAFF. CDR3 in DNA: TGTGCCAGCAGTTCGGGAGCCTCGAACACTGAAGCTTTCTTT.

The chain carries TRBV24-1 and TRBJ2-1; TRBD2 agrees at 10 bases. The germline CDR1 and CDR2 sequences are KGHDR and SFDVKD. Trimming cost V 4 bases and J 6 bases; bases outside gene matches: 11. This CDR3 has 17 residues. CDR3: CATSDHAGTSVPNEQFF. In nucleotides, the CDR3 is TGTGCCACCAGTGACCACGCCGGGACTAGCGTCCCCAATGAGCAGTTCTTC.

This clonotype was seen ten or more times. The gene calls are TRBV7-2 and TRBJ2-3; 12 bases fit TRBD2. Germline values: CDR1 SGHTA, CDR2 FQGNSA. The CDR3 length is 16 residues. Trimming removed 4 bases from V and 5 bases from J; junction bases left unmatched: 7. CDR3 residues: CASSSLAGGLEDTQYF. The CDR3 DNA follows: TGTGCCAGCAGCTCGCTAGCGGGAGGGCTAGAAGATACGCAGTATTTT.

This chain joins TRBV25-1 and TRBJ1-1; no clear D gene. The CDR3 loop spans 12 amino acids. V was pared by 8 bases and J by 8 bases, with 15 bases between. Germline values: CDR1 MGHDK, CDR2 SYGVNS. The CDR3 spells CASPTEGGEAFF. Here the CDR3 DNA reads TGTGCCAGCCCTACGGAGGGCGGGGAAGCTTTCTTT. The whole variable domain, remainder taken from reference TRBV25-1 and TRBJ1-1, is EADIYQTPRYLVIGTGKKITLECSQTMGHDKMYWYQQDPGMELHLIHYSYGVNSTEKGDLSSESTVSRIRTEHFPLTLESARPSHTSQYLCASPTEGGEAFFGQGTRLTVV.

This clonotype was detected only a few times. The CDR3 nucleotides read TGCGCCAGCAGCCAAGAAAAGGGCTTTTCCACAGATACGCAGTATTTT. It yields the protein CASSQEKGFSTDTQYF. The rearrangement links TRBV4-3 to TRBJ2-3; D uncertain. The CDR3 runs to 16 residues. V lost 0 bases and J lost 2, with 12 bases in between. Germline CDR1 LGHNA, CDR2 YSLEER.

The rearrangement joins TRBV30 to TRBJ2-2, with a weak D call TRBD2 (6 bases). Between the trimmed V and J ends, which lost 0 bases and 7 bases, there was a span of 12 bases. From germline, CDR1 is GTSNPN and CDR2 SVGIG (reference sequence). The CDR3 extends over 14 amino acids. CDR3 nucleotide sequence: TGTGCCTGGAGTGTAGGCGGGATGGGCGGGGAGCTGTTTTTT. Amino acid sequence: CAWSVGGMGGELFF. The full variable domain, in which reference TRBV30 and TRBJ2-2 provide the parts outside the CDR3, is SQTIHQWPATLVQPVGSPLSLECTVEGTSNPNLYWYRQAAGRGLQLLFYSVGIGQISSEVPQNLSASRPQDRQFILSSKKLLLSDSGFYLCAWSVGGMGGELFFGEGSRLTVL.

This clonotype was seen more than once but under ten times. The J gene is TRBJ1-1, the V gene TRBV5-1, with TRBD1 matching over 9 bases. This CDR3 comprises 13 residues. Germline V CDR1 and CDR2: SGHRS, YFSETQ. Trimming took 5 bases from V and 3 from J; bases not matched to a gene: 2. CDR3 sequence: CASRGQGDTEAFF. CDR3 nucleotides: TGCGCCAGCAGGGGACAGGGTGACACTGAAGCTTTCTTT.

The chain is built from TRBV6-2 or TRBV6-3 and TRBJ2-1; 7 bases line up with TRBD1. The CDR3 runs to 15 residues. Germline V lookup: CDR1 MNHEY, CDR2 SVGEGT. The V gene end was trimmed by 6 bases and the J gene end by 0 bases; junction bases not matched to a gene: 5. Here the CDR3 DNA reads TGTGCCAGCAGGGGACAGACAGGCTCCTACAATGAGCAGTTCTTC. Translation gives CASRGQTGSYNEQFF.

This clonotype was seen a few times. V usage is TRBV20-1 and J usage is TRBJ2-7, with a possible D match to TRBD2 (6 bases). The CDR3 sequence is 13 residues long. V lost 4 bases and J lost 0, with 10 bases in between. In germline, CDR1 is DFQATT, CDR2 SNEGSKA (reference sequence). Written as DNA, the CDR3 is TGCAGTGCTATCCCCGGGAGCTCCTACGAGCAGTACTTC. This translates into CSAIPGSSYEQYF.

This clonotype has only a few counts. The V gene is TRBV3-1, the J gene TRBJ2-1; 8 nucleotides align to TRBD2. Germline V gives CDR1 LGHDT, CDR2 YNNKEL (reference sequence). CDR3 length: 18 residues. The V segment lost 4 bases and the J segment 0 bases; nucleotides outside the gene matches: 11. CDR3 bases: TGTGCCAGCAGCCCCTTGGGCGGGAGGCATCACTCCTACAATGAGCAGTTCTTC. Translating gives CASSPLGGRHHSYNEQFF.

The CDR3 spells CASSENRGGWNTEAFF. In DNA form, the CDR3 reads TGTGCCAGCAGCGAAAACAGGGGCGGGTGGAACACTGAAGCTTTCTTT. The chain joins TRBV7-8 to TRBJ1-1; 7 nucleotides match TRBD1. Germline trimming cut 5 bases from V and 1 base from J; bases unmatched to any gene: 10. There are 16 residues in the CDR3. The germline V gene encodes CDR1 SGHVS and CDR2 FQNEAQ. Complete variable domain (other parts from reference TRBV7-8 and TRBJ1-1): GAGVSQSPRYKVAKRGQDVALRCDPISGHVSLFWYQQALGQGPEFLTYFQNEAQLDKSGLPSDRFFAERPEGSVSTLKIQRTQQEDSAVYLCASSENRGGWNTEAFFGQGTRLTVV.

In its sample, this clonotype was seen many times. CDR3 sequence reads: CASSEGDPQYF. CDR3 DNA: TGTGCCAGCAGTGAGGGCGACCCGCAGTATTTT. The rearrangement uses TRBV2 and TRBJ2-3, with no clear D. The CDR3 spans 11 residues. Per germline, CDR1 SNHLY and CDR2 FYNNEI. V gave up 3 bases and J gave up 10 bases, with 8 bases separating them.

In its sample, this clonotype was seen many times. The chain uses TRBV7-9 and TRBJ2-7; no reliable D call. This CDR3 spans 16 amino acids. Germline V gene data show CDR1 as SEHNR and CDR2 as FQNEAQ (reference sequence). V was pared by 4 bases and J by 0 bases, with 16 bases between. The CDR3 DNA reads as TGTGCCAGCAGCTACCCCCAAGGTCTCAGCTCCTACGAGCAGTACTTC. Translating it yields CASSYPQGLSSYEQYF.

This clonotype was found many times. The CDR3 bases are TGTGCCAGCAGACCGACAGCCAGTGAGCAGTACTTC. Its protein is CASRPTASEQYF. V is TRBV28 and J is TRBJ2-7; possibly TRBD1 for D (5 bases). The CDR3 consists of 12 residues. CDR1 MDHEN and CDR2 SYDVKM come from the germline V gene. Trimming left V 6 bases short and J 7 bases short, with 13 bases between. Complete variable domain (other parts from reference TRBV28 and TRBJ2-7): DVKVTQSSRYLVKRTGEKVFLECVQDMDHENMFWYRQDPGLGLRLIYFSYDVKMKEKGDIPEGYSVSREKKERFSLILESASTNQTSMYLCASRPTASEQYFGPGTRLTVT.

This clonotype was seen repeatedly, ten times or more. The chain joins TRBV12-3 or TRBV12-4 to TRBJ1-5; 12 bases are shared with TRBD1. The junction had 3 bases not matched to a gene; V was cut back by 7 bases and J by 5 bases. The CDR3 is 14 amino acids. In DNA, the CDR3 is TGTGCCAGCAAAGGGACAGGGGGCCATCAGCCCCAGCATTTT. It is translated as CASKGTGGHQPQHF.

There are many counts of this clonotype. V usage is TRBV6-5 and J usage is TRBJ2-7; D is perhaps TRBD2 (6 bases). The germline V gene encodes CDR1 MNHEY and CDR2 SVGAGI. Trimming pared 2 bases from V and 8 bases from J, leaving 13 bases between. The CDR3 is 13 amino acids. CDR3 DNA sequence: TGTGCCAGCAGTTACCCGTCTAGCGCTCAGCAGTACTTC. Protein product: CASSYPSSAQQYF.

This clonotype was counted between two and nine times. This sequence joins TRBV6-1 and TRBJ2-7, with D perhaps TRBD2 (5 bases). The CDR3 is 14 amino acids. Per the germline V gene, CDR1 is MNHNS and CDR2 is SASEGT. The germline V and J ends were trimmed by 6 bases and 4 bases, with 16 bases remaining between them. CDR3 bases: TGTGCCAGCAGCCTAGCCACCTTATATTACGAGCAGTACGTC. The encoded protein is CASSLATLYYEQYV.

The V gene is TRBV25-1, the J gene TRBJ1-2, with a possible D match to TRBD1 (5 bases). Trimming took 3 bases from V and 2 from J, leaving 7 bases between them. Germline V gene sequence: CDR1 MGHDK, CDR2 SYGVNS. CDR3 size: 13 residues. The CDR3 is CASSEGRNYGYTF. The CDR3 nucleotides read TGTGCCAGCAGTGAGGGACGAAACTATGGCTACACCTTC.